This TCR beta chain was captured in a study of cytomegalovirus exposure and HLA in healthy donors. Turning to the study itself: The 120 validation repertoires were produced on the same platform as the roughly 720 repertoires of the first cohort. This was reported in a later analysis. The study, taken as a whole, reports: Confirmation in vitro established that a few CMV-associated chains were specific for CMV antigens. TCR sequences were mostly rare, though some public TCRs occurred in many donors.

On this clone itself: Its antigen is still unknown.

Profiled with immunoSEQ multiplex PCR; TCRdb holds only in-frame clones, not every one. Of some 54,000 clones in the sample, approximately 90% are singletons; the top ten hold about 2.9%. V was trimmed by 5 bases and J by 1 base, leaving 9 bases between them. The CDR3 spans 13 residues. Germline values: CDR1 SGHTA, CDR2 FQGTGA. Sequencing used PBMCs. This chain links TRBV7-3 with TRBJ2-7; tentative D call: TRBD2 (5 bases). The clonotype was recovered from a man younger than 30 in good health and CMV-seronegative. DNA of the CDR3: TGTGCCAGCAGCCTTGGGGAGTCCTACGAGCAGTACTTC. Its translation is CASSLGESYEQYF.